This TCR beta chain was sequenced during a study of T cell clonality in common variable immunodeficiency. CVID meant reduced serum IgG, IgA and/or IgM plus specific antibody deficiency. Aged about 9 to 64 years, CVID subjects averaged about 40 years old. Replacement immunoglobulin had been given to every CVID subject for at least one year. V was cut by 5 bases and J by 4 bases, with 11 bases left in between. Germline V gene data show CDR1 as SGHTA and CDR2 as FQGNSA. The CDR3 extends over 14 amino acids. Study conclusions and caveats: Reportedly, TCR beta sequences from common variable immunodeficiency showed fewer deletions and N-nucleotide insertions. CVID subjects had higher TCRbeta clonality than healthy controls, most marked in about a third.

Produced via immunoSEQ multiplex PCR; TCRdb's table is partial and in-frame only. The sample includes around 19,000 clones, none of them occurring once. Comment on this clone: Its antigen remains unknown. The read falls 3 residues short of the CDR3 end, and the missing part is taken from the germline J gene.

Sequenced sample: peripheral blood mononuclear cells. This chain links TRBV7-2 with TRBJ2-2; D call uncertain. The sequence was obtained from a human donor with common variable immunodeficiency. The CDR3 here is CASSADERTGELFF. CDR3 bases read: TGTGCCAGCAGCGCCGACGAGCGCACCGGGGAG.